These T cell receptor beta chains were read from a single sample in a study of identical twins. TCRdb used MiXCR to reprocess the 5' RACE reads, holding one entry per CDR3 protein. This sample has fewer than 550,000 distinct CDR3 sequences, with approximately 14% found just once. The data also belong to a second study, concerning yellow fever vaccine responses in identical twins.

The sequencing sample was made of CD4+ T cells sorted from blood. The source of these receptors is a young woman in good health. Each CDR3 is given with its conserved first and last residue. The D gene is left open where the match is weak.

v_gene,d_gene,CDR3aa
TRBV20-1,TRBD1,CSARVWDRGYNEQFF
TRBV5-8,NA,CASSPGTMVDIQYF
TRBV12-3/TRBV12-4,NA,CASSLFGSNYGYTF
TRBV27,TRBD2,CAGSTELAGDREQFF
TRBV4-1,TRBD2,CASSQGPLAGDLTDTQYF
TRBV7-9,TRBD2,CASSQAGIHSNTGELFF
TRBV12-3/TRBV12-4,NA,CASSAGTYGYEQFF
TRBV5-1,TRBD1,CASSPTGASYEQYF
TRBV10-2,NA,CASSVGSYYNEQFF
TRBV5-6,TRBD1,CASSASGTAEYNEQFF
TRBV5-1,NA,CASRSSSVDTGELFF
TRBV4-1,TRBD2,CASSHRGASGTNEQYF
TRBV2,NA,CASSEGRNSEQYF
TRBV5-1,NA,CASSPARANTEAFF
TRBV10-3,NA,CATQGPRNTQETQYF
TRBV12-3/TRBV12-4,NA,CASSLGLSYEQYF
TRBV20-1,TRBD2,CSAKLADNTDTQYF
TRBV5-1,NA,CASSLSPGALNEQFF
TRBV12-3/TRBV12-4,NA,CASSLLAGRGKLFF
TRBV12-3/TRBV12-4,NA,CASSQQGSGEKLFF
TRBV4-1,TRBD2,CASSQGLRVGPTSGRANEQFF
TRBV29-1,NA,CSVEVQSTDTQYF
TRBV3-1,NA,CASSSLGGTVYEQYF
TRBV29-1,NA,CSVVGRGDEKLFF
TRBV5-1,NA,CASSSSGKETQYF
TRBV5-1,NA,CASSPGHNTEAFF
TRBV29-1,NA,CSVSTTQYF
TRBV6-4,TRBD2,CASSVGGGNTGELFF
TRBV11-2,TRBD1,CASSPPGQGGGVEQYF
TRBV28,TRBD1,CASRGQGSPYEQYF
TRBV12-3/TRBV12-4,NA,CASSAPRDGSPLHF
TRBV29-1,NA,CSVDGGKARTDTQYF
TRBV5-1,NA,CASKGTENEQFF
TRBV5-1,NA,CASSLITLSNEQFF
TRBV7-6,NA,CASSKKGTGMDIQYF
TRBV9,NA,CASSVLTRANYGYTF